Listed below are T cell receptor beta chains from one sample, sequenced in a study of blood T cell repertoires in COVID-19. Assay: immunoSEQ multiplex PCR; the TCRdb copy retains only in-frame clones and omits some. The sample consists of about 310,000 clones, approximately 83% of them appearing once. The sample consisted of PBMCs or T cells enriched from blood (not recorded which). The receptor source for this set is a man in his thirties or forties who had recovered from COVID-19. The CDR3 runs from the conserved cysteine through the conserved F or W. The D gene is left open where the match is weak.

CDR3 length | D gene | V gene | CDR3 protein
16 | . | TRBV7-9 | CASSLGMGQSSGGYTF
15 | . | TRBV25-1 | CASSESSRPPTEAFF
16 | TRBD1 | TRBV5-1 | CASSLDAGQGHQPQHF
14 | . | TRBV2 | CASRALQGNYGYTF
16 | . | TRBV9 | CASSVGGGSSYNEQFF
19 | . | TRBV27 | CASSPISVRGIQFMAPLHF
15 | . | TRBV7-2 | CASSLLRRLTDTQYF
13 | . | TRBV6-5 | CASRQRVGETQYF
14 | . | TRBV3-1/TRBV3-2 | CASSQAGVRTEAFF
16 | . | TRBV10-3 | CATRELSGNLGNEQFF
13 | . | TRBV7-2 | CASTRSTGETQYF
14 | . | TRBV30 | CAWRGRANNYGYTF
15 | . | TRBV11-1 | CASSSTISDADTQYF
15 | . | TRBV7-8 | CASSLDRVGGETQYF
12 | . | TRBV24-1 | CATSDSTGYYTF
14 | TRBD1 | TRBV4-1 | CASSQGQPGNTIYF
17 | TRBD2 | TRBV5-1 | CASSLLSLLAGNNEQFF
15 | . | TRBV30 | CAWTPGLAYNSPLHF
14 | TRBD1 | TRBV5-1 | CASSPGTATGRAFF
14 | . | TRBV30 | CAWSPGATNEKLFF
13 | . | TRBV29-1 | CSVKGGGGYEQYF
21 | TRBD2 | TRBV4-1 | CASSQARLAGGSMLIADTQYF
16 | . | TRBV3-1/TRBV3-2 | CASSQAGGGGDQPQHF
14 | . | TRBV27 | CASSFWQNTGELFF
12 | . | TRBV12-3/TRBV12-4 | CASSTLRLEQFF
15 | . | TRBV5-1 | CASSLEVGGRETQYF
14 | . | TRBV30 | CAWSLAATNEKLFF
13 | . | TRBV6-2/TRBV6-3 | CASSRAMNTEAFF
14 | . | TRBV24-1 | CATSSPQGPYEQYF
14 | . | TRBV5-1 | CASRDSQMNTEAFF
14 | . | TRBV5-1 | CASSLAGGEETQYF
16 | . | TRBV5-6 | CASSFLSGQLGAEQYF
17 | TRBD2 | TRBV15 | CATSERPLAGATEGLFF
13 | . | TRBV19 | CASSPGSPAEAFF
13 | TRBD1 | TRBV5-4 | CASSLFEGAEQYF
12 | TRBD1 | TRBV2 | CASNGQGVEAFF
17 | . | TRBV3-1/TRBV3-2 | CASSQWGTSGPNSPLHF
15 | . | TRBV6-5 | CATSRLQNSGNTIYF
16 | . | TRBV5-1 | CASSIDRELAKNIQYF
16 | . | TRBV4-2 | CASSPNTVTTNEKLFF
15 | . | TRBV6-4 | CASSEGGGSNEKLFF
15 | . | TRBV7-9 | CASSPTRAAKEKLFF
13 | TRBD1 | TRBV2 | CARDLTGGYGYTF
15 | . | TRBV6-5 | CASSYGPRVSYEQYF
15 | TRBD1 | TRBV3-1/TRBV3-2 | CASRDRGSFWAEAFF
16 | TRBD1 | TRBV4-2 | CASSHPNRDREETQYF
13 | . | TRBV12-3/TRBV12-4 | CASQRAPNTEAFF
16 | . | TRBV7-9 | CASTNLIGGGEGTQYF
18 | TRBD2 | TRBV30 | CAWSSSTGTSFRTDTQYF
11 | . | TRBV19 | CASTPGYGYTF